This paragraph reports one T cell receptor (beta chain). These data are taken from a study of cytomegalovirus exposure and HLA in healthy donors. Study summary: Among approximately 390 genotyped donors, about 85% fell in the Caucasian-associated ancestry cluster.

Germline trimming cut 6 bases from V and 5 bases from J; bases unmatched to any gene: 7. The CDR3 consists of 15 residues. CDR1 is SEHNR and CDR2 is FQNEAQ in the germline V gene (reference sequence). Amplification used 60 Vbeta primers and 13 Jbeta primers. Sequencing used immunoSEQ multiplex PCR; TCRdb keeps in-frame clones, though not all of them. The table lists under 100,000 clones, around 81% of them singletons. The origin of this receptor is a man between 18 and 35 years old in good health and CMV-seropositive. Sequenced sample: PBMCs. The rearrangement uses TRBV7-9 and TRBJ2-5; 12 nucleotides align to TRBD2. CDR3 residues: CASRLTSGSFETQYF. The CDR3 nucleotides are TGTGCCAGCAGGTTGACTAGCGGGAGTTTTGAGACCCAGTACTTC.